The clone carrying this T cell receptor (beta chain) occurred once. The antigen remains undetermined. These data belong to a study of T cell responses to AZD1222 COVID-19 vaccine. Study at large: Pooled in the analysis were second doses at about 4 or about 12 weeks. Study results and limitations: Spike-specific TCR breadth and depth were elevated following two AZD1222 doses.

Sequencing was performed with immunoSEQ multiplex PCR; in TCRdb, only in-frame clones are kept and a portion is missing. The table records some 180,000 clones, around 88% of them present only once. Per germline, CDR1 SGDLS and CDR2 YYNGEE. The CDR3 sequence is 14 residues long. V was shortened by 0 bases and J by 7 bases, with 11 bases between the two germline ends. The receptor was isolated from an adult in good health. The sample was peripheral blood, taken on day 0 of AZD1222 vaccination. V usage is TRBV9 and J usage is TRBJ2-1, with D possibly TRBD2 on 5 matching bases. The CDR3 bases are TGTGCCAGCAGCGTAGGCCGAGCGGTAAATGAGCAGTTCTTC. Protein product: CASSVGRAVNEQFF.